These T cell receptor beta chains were read from a single sample in a study of T cells in Graves' hyperthyroidism and ophthalmopathy. Each CDR3 protein is one row after TCRdb ran MiXCR on the multiplex PCR reads. The repertoire holds just under 750,000 distinct CDR3 sequences, with 30% to 40% as singletons. The specimen sequenced was blood. The source is a woman in her forties with Graves' hyperthyroidism. The CDR3 runs from the conserved cysteine through the conserved F or W. Each record gives: clone size, V gene, J gene, D gene, CDR3 DNA, CDR3 protein. The D gene is left open where the match is weak. Not every row has a clone size; where given, it reads once, few, many or a size class.

>many|TRBV19|TRBJ1-5|NA
TGTGCCAGTAATAGACAGTTTGGTCAGCCCCAGCATTTT
CASNRQFGQPQHF
>few|TRBV29-1|TRBJ2-7|TRBD1
TGCAGCGTGGGACAGGGTAGAGAGCAGTACTTC
CSVGQGREQYF
>few|TRBV5-6|TRBJ2-7|NA
TGTGCCAGCACGCGATCGGGCGAGCAGTACTTC
CASTRSGEQYF
>few|TRBV19|TRBJ1-1|NA
TGTGCCAGTATAGAACGGGGGGGAAGAGGTACTGAAGCTTTCTTT
CASIERGGRGTEAFF
>few|TRBV6-1|TRBJ1-1|NA
TGTGCCAGCAGCCTTCCGAGAGGGTCGGACACTGAAGCTTTCTTT
CASSLPRGSDTEAFF
>many|TRBV6-5|TRBJ2-5|TRBD1
TGTGCCAGCAGCGACAGGGAAGAGACCCAGTACTTC
CASSDREETQYF
>NA|TRBV19|TRBJ1-5|TRBD1
TGTGCCAGTAGTATCTCCGGGACAGGGTTAATTCAGCCCCAGCATTTT
CASSISGTGLIQPQHF
>NA|TRBV19|TRBJ1-5|NA
TGTGCCAGTAGTGGTTCTGAGGGTCAGCCCCAGCATTTT
CASSGSEGQPQHF
>NA|TRBV11-2|TRBJ1-1|TRBD1
TGTGCCAGCAGGAAGGACAGGGTGGGCACTGAAGCTTTCTTT
CASRKDRVGTEAFF
>many|TRBV2|TRBJ1-2|TRBD1
TGTGCCAGCCCCGATAGACAGGGCCCCAACTATGGCTACACCTTC
CASPDRQGPNYGYTF
>many|TRBV4-3|TRBJ2-5|NA
TGCGCCAGCAGCCAGCCGGGGCAAGAGACCCAGTACTTC
CASSQPGQETQYF
>many|TRBV4-1|TRBJ1-6|NA
TGCGCCAGCAGCCAAGAGGGATGGAATTCACCCCTCCACTTT
CASSQEGWNSPLHF
>NA|TRBV7-3|TRBJ1-4|TRBD1
TGTGCCAGCAGCCAGGGACAGGATCAAAATGAAAAACTGTTTTTT
CASSQGQDQNEKLFF
>many|TRBV15|TRBJ1-2|TRBD1
TGTGCCACCAGCACAGGGGGGGACTATGGCTACACCTTC
CATSTGGDYGYTF
>NA|TRBV6-6|TRBJ2-2|NA
TGTGCCAGCAGTGACCTTCAGTGGGCGGGCACCGGGGAGCTGTTTTTT
CASSDLQWAGTGELFF
>many|TRBV7-2|TRBJ1-6|TRBD1
TGTGCCAGCAGCCAGAGACAGGGGCAGTCACCCCTCCACTTT
CASSQRQGQSPLHF